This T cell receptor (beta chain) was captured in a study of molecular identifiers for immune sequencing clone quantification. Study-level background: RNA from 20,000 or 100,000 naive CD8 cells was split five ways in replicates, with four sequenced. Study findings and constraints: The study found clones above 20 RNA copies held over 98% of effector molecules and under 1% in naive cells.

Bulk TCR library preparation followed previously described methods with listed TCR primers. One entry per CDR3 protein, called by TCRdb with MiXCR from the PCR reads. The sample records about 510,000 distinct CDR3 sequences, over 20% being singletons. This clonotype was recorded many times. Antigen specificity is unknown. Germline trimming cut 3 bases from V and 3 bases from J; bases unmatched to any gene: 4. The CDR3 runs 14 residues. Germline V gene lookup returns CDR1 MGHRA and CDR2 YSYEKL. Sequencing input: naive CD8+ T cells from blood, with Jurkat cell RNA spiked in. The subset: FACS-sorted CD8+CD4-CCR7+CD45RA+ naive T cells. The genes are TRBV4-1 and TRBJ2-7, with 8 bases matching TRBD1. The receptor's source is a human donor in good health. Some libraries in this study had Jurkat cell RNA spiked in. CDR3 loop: CASSQATGGYEQYF. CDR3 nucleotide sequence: TGCGCCAGCAGCCAGGCAACAGGGGGCTACGAGCAGTACTTC.